This section outlines one TCR beta chain sequence together with its context. The sample belongs to a study of CD8 T cells in Susac syndrome. Germline CDR1 is MGHDK and CDR2 is SYGVNS. V was clipped by 6 bases and J by 5 bases; unmatched bases: 18. The CDR3 consists of 17 residues. It was with random hexamers that roughly 0.5 to 1 ug RNA was reverse transcribed. With immunoSEQ multiplex PCR, TCR beta CDR3 was amplified across 54 Vbeta and 13 Jbeta. TCRdb re-derived calls from the immunoSEQ multiplex PCR reads in MiXCR, one entry per CDR3 protein. Found here are 130,000 or so distinct CDR3 sequences, 80% of them singletons; the top ten hold around 0.5%.

The origin of this receptor is a human donor with multiple sclerosis. This chain links TRBV25-1 with TRBJ1-1; 7 bases are a match to TRBD1. The sequenced material came from CD8+ T cells from PBMCs. The CDR3 spells CASRIGTVGGPGTEAFF. The DNA for the CDR3 is TGTGCCAGCAGAATCGGGACAGTAGGGGGCCCGGGGACTGAAGCTTTCTTT.